The 28 T cell receptor beta chains below all came from one sample that was sequenced in a study of blood T cell repertoires in COVID-19 (TCRdb year 2020). Library generation was performed with the immunoSEQ multiplex PCR assay. In its TCRdb copy, this immuneACCESS table keeps in-frame sequences only and misses some clones. Where compared with another copy, unresolved V genes explain less than half of these, and the others have no known cause. This sample comprises 150,000 or so clones, 82% of them detected only once. The top ten hold roughly 15% of the sample. Source material: peripheral blood. The receptors here all came from a human donor with acute or convalescent COVID-19. The donor label of this sample is uncertain.

The chain carries TRBV10-3 and TRBJ2-2; TRBD2 aligns across 11 bases. Germline-derived CDR1 and CDR2 are ENHRY and SYGVKD. The CDR3 spans 16 residues. J gave up 7 bases and V 6 bases, and 10 bases lay outside the gene matches. The CDR3 DNA reads TGTGCCATCAGGGCTGGTAGCGGGGGGGCCATCGGGGAGCTGTTTTTT. Translating gives CAIRAGSGGAIGELFF.

V is TRBV19 and J is TRBJ2-2, with a possible D match to TRBD2 (6 bases). Trimming removed 11 bases from V and 4 bases from J, with 14 bases in between. From germline, CDR1 is LNHDA and CDR2 SQIVND (reference sequence). The CDR3 spans 13 residues. The CDR3 protein is CAARGAGTGELFF. The CDR3 nucleotides are TGTGCCGCGCGGGGAGCGGGCACCGGGGAGCTGTTTTTT.

This clone was recorded once. The genes are TRBV7-2 and TRBJ2-1, with TRBD2 as a possible D gene (6 bases). The CDR3 spans 15 residues. Trimming pared 0 bases from V and 2 bases from J, leaving 8 bases between. Germline V gives CDR1 SGHTA, CDR2 FQGNSA. The DNA of the CDR3 is TGTGCCAGCAGCTTAGCGGGGGGTACCTACAATGAGCAGTTCTTC. This codes for CASSLAGGTYNEQFF.

The rearrangement joins TRBV27 to TRBJ1-1; no firm D call. V was clipped by 0 bases and J by 2 bases, with 7 bases between them. CDR3 length: 14 residues. Germline assignment: CDR1 MNHEY and CDR2 SMNVEV (reference sequence). The CDR3 sequence is CASSLSRKNTEAFF. The CDR3 DNA reads TGTGCCAGCAGTTTATCCCGTAAAAACACTGAAGCTTTCTTT.

The chain uses TRBV2 and TRBJ1-6; no clear D gene. Deletions cut 3 bases from V and 9 bases from J, with 15 bases between. From germline, CDR1 is SNHLY and CDR2 FYNNEI. The CDR3 has 15 amino acids. The CDR3 region is CASSDPLKPRSPLHF. In DNA, the CDR3 is TGTGCCAGCAGTGACCCCCTAAAACCCCGTTCACCCCTCCACTTT.

This chain uses TRBV5-1 with TRBJ2-7; D possibly corresponds to TRBD1 (6 bases). In germline, CDR1 is SGHRS, CDR2 YFSETQ. The CDR3 is made up of 15 amino acids. The V end was cut by 1 base, the J end by 0 bases, with 11 bases between. The CDR3 DNA reads TGCGCCAGCAGCTTGACAGGGATTACCTCCTACGAGCAGTACTTC. Translated: CASSLTGITSYEQYF.

This chain joins TRBV19 and TRBJ1-3; TRBD1 is a possible D gene (5 bases). The CDR3 extends over 14 amino acids. Germline V CDR1 and CDR2: LNHDA, SQIVND (reference sequence). V gave up 4 bases and J gave up 4 bases, with 11 bases separating them. The CDR3 loop reads CASSTRQRGNTIYF. As DNA, the CDR3 is TGTGCCAGTAGTACTCGACAGAGGGGAAACACCATATATTTT.

V usage is TRBV5-5 and J usage is TRBJ1-2, with a tentative D call TRBD1 (5 bases). This CDR3 has 14 amino acids. Trimming removed 4 bases at V and 0 bases at J, with 10 bases between. Germline V gene sequence: CDR1 SGHKS, CDR2 YYEKEE (reference sequence). For the CDR3, the DNA is TGTGCCAGCAGCCCCAGGGCCACTAACTATGGCTACACCTTC. Encoded protein: CASSPRATNYGYTF.

The V and J genes are TRBV7-2 and TRBJ2-3, with 13 positions matching TRBD2. V lost 5 bases and J lost 5; bases outside the gene matches: 4. Germline V gene lookup returns CDR1 SGHTA and CDR2 FQGNSA. The length of the CDR3 is 15 residues. The CDR3 coding sequence is TGTGCCAGCAGCCGCGGGACTAGCGGGGTAGATACGCAGTATTTT. Translation gives CASSRGTSGVDTQYF. The whole variable domain, filled in from reference TRBV7-2 and TRBJ2-3, reads GAGVSQSPSNKVTEKGKDVELRCDPISGHTALYWYRQSLGQGLEFLIYFQGNSAPDKSGLPSDRFSAERTGGSVSTLTIQRTQQEDSAVYLCASSRGTSGVDTQYFGPGTRLTVL.

V usage is TRBV7-6 and J usage is TRBJ2-7; 9 nucleotides match TRBD1. The junction had 8 bases not matched to a gene; V was cut back by 5 bases and J by 3 bases. Germline loops: CDR1 SGHVS, CDR2 FNYEAQ. This CDR3 spans 15 amino acids. The CDR3 nucleotides are TGTGCCAGCAGCCCGGAGCCGGGACAGGGCTACGAGCAGTACTTC. Its protein is CASSPEPGQGYEQYF. The variable domain in full, completed from reference TRBV7-6 and TRBJ2-7, reads GAGVSQSPRYKVTKRGQDVALRCDPISGHVSLYWYRQALGQGPEFLTYFNYEAQQDKSGLPNDRFSAERPEGSISTLTIQRTEQRDSAMYRCASSPEPGQGYEQYFGPGTRLTVT.

V gene TRBV2 combines with J gene TRBJ2-1, with 11 bases fitting TRBD2. This CDR3 contains 18 residues. In germline, CDR1 is SNHLY, CDR2 FYNNEI. V shed 1 base and J 0 bases; nucleotides not matched to a gene: 5. The CDR3 nucleotides are TGTGCCAGCAGTGAAGGACTAGCGGGGTATAGCTCCTACAATGAGCAGTTCTTC. Translated: CASSEGLAGYSSYNEQFF. Looking up the rest from reference TRBV2 and TRBJ2-1 gives the full variable domain: EPEVTQTPSHQVTQMGQEVILRCVPISNHLYFYWYRQILGQKVEFLVSFYNNEISEKSEIFDDQFSVERPDGSNFTLKIRSTKLEDSAMYFCASSEGLAGYSSYNEQFFGPGTRLTVL.

This chain links TRBV6-5 with TRBJ1-1; no reliable D call. The CDR3 loop spans 14 amino acids. Germline CDR1 and CDR2: MNHEY and SVGAGI. V was cut by 0 bases and J by 8 bases, with 13 bases left in between. The CDR3 reads CASSYSGPGREAFF. The CDR3 bases are TGTGCCAGCAGTTACTCAGGGCCGGGGAGAGAAGCTTTCTTT.

V usage is TRBV18 and J usage is TRBJ2-5, with 7 positions matching TRBD1. J was trimmed by 5 bases and V by 4 bases; bases with no gene match: 10. The germline V gene encodes CDR1 KGHSH and CDR2 LQKENI. The CDR3 covers 15 residues. As DNA, the CDR3 is TGTGCCAGCTCACTAACAGGGGTCCATAGTGAGACCCAGTACTTC. This gives the protein CASSLTGVHSETQYF.

The chain recombines TRBV5-1 with TRBJ2-1; 9 nucleotides line up with TRBD2. The germline CDR1 and CDR2 sequences are SGHRS and YFSETQ. The CDR3 runs to 17 residues. Trimming at V came to 2 bases and at J to 4 bases, leaving 10 bases not matched to a gene. The DNA for the CDR3 is TGCGCCAGCAGCTTTACCATAGCGGGGGAAAGGTACAATGAGCAGTTCTTC. Translated: CASSFTIAGERYNEQFF.

This clone was seen a handful of times. The J gene is TRBJ1-6, the V gene TRBV2; D unresolved. The CDR3 has 11 amino acids. V dropped 11 bases and J dropped 10 bases, with 12 bases sitting between them. The V gene's germline CDR1 is SNHLY and CDR2 FYNNEI. The CDR3 region is CASKSTSPLHF. The CDR3 bases are TGTGCCTCTAAATCCACGTCACCCCTCCACTTT.

CDR3 sequence: CASRPAGAFTDTQYF. As DNA, the CDR3 is TGTGCCAGTAGGCCAGCGGGGGCGTTCACAGATACGCAGTATTTT. The V gene is TRBV19, the J gene TRBJ2-3, with 8 nucleotides matching TRBD2. This CDR3 comprises 15 residues. The V segment lost 6 bases and the J segment 2 bases; nucleotides outside the gene matches: 7. The germline V gene encodes CDR1 LNHDA and CDR2 SQIVND (reference sequence).

The chain combines TRBV29-1 with TRBJ1-1; D gene uncertain. Per germline, CDR1 SQVTM and CDR2 ANQGSEA. Between the trimmed V and J ends, which lost 8 bases and 0 bases, there was a span of 13 bases. This CDR3 is built from 13 residues. This CDR3 is CSTSLSMNTEAFF. The CDR3 DNA sequence: TGCAGCACTAGTCTTTCGATGAACACTGAAGCTTTCTTT.

The genes are TRBV7-3 and TRBJ2-5, with TRBD1 identical over 11 bases. V lost 5 bases to trimming and J lost 5 bases; unmatched junction nucleotides: 10. The germline V gene has CDR1 SGHTA and CDR2 FQGTGA. This CDR3 is 16 amino acids long. DNA of the CDR3: TGTGCCAGCAGCGAACACGGACAGGGGGCGAGGGAGACCCAGTACTTC. It codes for CASSEHGQGARETQYF.

The gene calls are TRBV6-4 and TRBJ1-1; weak D call: TRBD1 (5 bases). V was cut by 6 bases and J by 3 bases, with 11 bases left in between. The germline CDR1 and CDR2 sequences are MRHNA and SNTAGT. The CDR3 loop spans 13 amino acids. The CDR3 sequence is CASSREVDTEAFF. The CDR3 DNA reads as TGTGCCAGCAGCAGGGAAGTTGACACTGAAGCTTTCTTT.

The chain is built from TRBV3-1 (or the pseudogene TRBV3-2) and TRBJ2-1; 7 bases are shared with TRBD2. V trimming: 1 base; J trimming: 8 bases; junction bases outside the gene matches: 8. Germline V gives CDR1 LGHDT, CDR2 YNNKEL (reference sequence). This CDR3 spans 15 amino acids. The DNA for the CDR3 is TGTGCCAGCAGCCAAGTGGCCAGCGGGGCTGATGAGCAGTTCTTC. This translates into CASSQVASGADEQFF.

V is TRBV7-2 and J is TRBJ1-1; TRBD1 is a possible D gene (6 bases). Trimming cost V 3 bases and J 13 bases, with 15 bases left between them. CDR1 and CDR2 from the germline V gene are SGHTA and FQGNSA. The CDR3 has 12 residues. In DNA, the CDR3 is TGTGCCAGCAGCTTCTATAACAAGGGGGTTTTCTTT. Amino acid sequence: CASSFYNKGVFF. The full variable domain, with the rest looked up from reference TRBV7-2 and TRBJ1-1, is GAGVSQSPSNKVTEKGKDVELRCDPISGHTALYWYRQSLGQGLEFLIYFQGNSAPDKSGLPSDRFSAERTGGSVSTLTIQRTQQEDSAVYLCASSFYNKGVFFGQGTRLTVV.

This clone was observed once. The gene calls are TRBV30 and TRBJ1-1; D perhaps matches TRBD1 (5 bases). The germline V gene has CDR1 GTSNPN and CDR2 SVGIG (reference sequence). This CDR3 has 13 amino acids. Trimming removed 3 bases from V and 11 bases from J, with 19 bases in between. The CDR3 nucleotides are TGTGCCTGGAGGGTCGGAAGACAGACCTACGCTTTCTTT. Amino acid sequence: CAWRVGRQTYAFF.

The chain has TRBV3-1 (or the pseudogene TRBV3-2) and TRBJ1-6; TRBD1 matches at 10 bases. Looked up from germline, CDR1 is LGHDT and CDR2 is YNNKEL (reference sequence). CDR3 length: 16 residues. The V segment lost 3 bases and the J segment 6 bases; nucleotides outside the gene matches: 5. CDR3 nucleotide sequence: TGTGCCAGCAGCCACATGCGGGACAGGGGTAATTCACCCCTCCACTTT. Translation: CASSHMRDRGNSPLHF.

DNA of the CDR3: TGCGCCAGCAGCTCCCAGGGGTCGGTAGAGACCCAGTACTTC. It is translated as CASSSQGSVETQYF. The gene calls are TRBV5-1 and TRBJ2-5; perhaps TRBD1 as D (6 bases). The CDR3 extends over 14 amino acids. Germline V gives CDR1 SGHRS, CDR2 YFSETQ. V lost 3 bases to trimming and J lost 4 bases, with 13 bases between them. Complete variable domain (other parts from reference TRBV5-1 and TRBJ2-5): KAGVTQTPRYLIKTRGQQVTLSCSPISGHRSVSWYQQTPGQGLQFLFEYFSETQRNKGNFPGRFSGRQFSNSRSEMNVSTLELGDSALYLCASSSQGSVETQYFGPGTRLLVL.

This chain links TRBV19 with TRBJ1-2; the D gene is possibly TRBD1 (5 bases). Germline CDR1 reads LNHDA; CDR2 reads SQIVND (reference sequence). V was trimmed by 4 bases and J by 2 bases, leaving 17 bases between them. This CDR3 is built from 16 residues. The CDR3 DNA sequence: TGTGCCAGTAGTAAGCGGGTTCGGGACGGGAACTATGGCTACACCTTC. This codes for CASSKRVRDGNYGYTF.

The genes are TRBV2 and TRBJ1-5, with D possibly TRBD1 on 6 matching bases. Germline CDR1 and CDR2: SNHLY and FYNNEI. V lost 6 bases and J lost 6, with 15 bases in between. This CDR3 is 14 amino acids long. CDR3 residues: CASSLLGGSQPQHF. CDR3 sequence (DNA): TGTGCCAGCAGCCTCTTAGGGGGATCTCAGCCCCAGCATTTT.

V usage is TRBV29-1 and J usage is TRBJ2-5; 7 bases are a match to TRBD2. Looked up from germline, CDR1 is SQVTM and CDR2 is ANQGSEA. The V gene end was trimmed by 7 bases and the J gene end by 4 bases; junction bases not matched to a gene: 9. The CDR3 is 13 amino acids. The CDR3 loop is CSAASGGAETQYF. CDR3 DNA sequence: TGCAGCGCTGCTAGCGGAGGGGCAGAGACCCAGTACTTC.

This sequence joins TRBV30 and TRBJ2-7; 8 bases line up with TRBD1. There are 15 residues in the CDR3. The germline V gene has CDR1 GTSNPN and CDR2 SVGIG (reference sequence). V was clipped by 3 bases and J by 2 bases; unmatched bases: 9. CDR3 in DNA: TGTGCCTGGAGCCCCGGGACAGGAGGCGCCTACGAGCAGTACTTC. Translating gives CAWSPGTGGAYEQYF.